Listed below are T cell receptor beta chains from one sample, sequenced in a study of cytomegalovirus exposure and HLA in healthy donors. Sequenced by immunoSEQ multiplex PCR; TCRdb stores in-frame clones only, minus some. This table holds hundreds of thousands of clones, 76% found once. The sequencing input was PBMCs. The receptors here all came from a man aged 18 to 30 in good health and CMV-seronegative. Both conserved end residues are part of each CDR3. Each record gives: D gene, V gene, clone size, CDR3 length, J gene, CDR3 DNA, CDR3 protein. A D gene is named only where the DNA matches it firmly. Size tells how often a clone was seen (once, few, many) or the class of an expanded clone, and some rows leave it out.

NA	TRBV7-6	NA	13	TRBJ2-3	TGTGCCAGCGGCGACAGGTCCACAGATACGCAGTATTTT	CASGDRSTDTQYF
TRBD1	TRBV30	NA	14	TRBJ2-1	TGTGCCTGGAGTCCGGGACAGGGGGTCAATGAGCAGTTCTTC	CAWSPGQGVNEQFF
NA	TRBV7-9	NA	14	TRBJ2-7	TGTGCCAGCAGCCACGGGGCGGGGACCTACGAGCAGTACTTC	CASSHGAGTYEQYF
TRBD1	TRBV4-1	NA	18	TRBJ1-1	TGCGCCAGCAGCCAAGCCGGGACAGGGGGCCCAGCCGAGGCTGAAGCTTTCTTT	CASSQAGTGGPAEAEAFF
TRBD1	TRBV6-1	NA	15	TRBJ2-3	TGTGCCAGCAGTGGGGACAGGGCCCACACAGATACGCAGTATTTT	CASSGDRAHTDTQYF
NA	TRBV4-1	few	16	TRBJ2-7	TGCGCCAGCAGCCAAAGACTCACCGGACAGACCTACGAGCAGTACTTC	CASSQRLTGQTYEQYF
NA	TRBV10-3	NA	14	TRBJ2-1	TGTGCCACTTCCGGAGGTAGCGGCTACAATGAGCAGTTCTTC	CATSGGSGYNEQFF
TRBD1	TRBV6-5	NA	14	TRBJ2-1	TGTGCCAGCAGACTGACAGGGGGCGACAATGAGCAGTTCTTC	CASRLTGGDNEQFF
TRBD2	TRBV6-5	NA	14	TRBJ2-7	TGTGCCAGCAAAGCGGGACCCAGAGACTACGAGCAGTACTTC	CASKAGPRDYEQYF
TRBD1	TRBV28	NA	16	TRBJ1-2	TGTGCCAGCAGTCAACACGGGACAGGGTACTCGACTGGCTACACCTTC	CASSQHGTGYSTGYTF